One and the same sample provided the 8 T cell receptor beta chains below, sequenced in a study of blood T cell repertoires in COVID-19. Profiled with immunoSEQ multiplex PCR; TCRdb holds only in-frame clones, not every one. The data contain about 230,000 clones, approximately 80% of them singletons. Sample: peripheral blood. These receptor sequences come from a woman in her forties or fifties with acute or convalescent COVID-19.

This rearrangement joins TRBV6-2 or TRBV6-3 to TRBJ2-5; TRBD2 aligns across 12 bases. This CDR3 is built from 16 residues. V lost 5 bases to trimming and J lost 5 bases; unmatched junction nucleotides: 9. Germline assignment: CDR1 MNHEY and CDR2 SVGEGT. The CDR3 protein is CASSRVPGLAGETQYF. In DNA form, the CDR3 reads TGTGCCAGCAGTCGGGTCCCGGGACTAGCGGGTGAGACCCAGTACTTC.

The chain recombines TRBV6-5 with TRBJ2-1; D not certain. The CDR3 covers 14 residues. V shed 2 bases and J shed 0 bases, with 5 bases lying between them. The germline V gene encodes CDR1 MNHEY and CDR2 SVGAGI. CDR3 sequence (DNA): TGTGCCAGCAGTTACGAGGCCTCCTACAATGAGCAGTTCTTC. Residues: CASSYEASYNEQFF.

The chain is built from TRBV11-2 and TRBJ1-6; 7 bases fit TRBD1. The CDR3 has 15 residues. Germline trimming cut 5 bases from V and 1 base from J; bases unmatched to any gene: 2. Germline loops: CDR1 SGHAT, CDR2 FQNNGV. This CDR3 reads CASSPTGSYNSPLHF. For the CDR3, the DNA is TGTGCCAGCAGCCCGACAGGGTCCTATAATTCACCCCTCCACTTT.

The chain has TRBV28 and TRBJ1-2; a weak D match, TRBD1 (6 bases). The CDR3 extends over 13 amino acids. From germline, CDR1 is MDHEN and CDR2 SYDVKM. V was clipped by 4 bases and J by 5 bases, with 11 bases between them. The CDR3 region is CASSSSGEYGYTF. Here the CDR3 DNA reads TGTGCCAGCAGTTCGTCAGGGGAGTATGGCTACACCTTC.

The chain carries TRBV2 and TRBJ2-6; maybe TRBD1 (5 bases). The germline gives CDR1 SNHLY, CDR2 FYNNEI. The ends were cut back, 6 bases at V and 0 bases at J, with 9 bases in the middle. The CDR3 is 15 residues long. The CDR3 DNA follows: TGTGCCAGCAGGGAGACAGACTCTGGGGCCAACGTCCTGACTTTC. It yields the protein CASRETDSGANVLTF.

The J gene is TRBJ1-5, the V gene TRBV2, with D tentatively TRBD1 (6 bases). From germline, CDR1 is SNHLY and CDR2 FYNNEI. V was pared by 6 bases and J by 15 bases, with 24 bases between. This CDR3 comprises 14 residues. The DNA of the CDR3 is TGTGCCAGCAGCGAAAGTCGGACAGCCCCGGGGAGGCATTTT. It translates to CASSESRTAPGRHF.

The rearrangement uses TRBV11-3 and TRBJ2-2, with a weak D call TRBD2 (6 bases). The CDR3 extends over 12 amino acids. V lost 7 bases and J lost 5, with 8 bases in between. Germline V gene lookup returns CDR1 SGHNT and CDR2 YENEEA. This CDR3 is CASTGDTGELFF. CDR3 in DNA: TGTGCCAGCACGGGGGATACCGGGGAGCTGTTTTTT.

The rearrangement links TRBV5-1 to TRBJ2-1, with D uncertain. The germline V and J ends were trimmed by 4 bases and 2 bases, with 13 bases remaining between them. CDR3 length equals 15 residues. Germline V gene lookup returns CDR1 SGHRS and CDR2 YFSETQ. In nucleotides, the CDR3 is TGCGCCAGCAGCCTCAGGAATGCCCCCTACAATGAGCAGTTCTTC. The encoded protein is CASSLRNAPYNEQFF.